This T cell receptor (beta chain) was recovered during a study of OX40 agonist ivuxolimab in advanced cancers. The germline V gene encodes CDR1 SGHTA and CDR2 FQGTGA. V lost 2 bases and J 2 bases, leaving 11 bases between the germline ends. This CDR3 has 15 amino acids. This table comes from immunoSEQ multiplex PCR, and its TCRdb copy is limited to in-frame clones, with some not included. The table includes roughly 28,000 clones, 83% detected once. This sequence originates from an adult with an advanced solid tumor such as melanoma, head and neck, liver or kidney cancer. The V call is TRBV7-3, the J call TRBJ2-3; D possibly corresponds to TRBD2 (7 bases). The material sequenced was CD4+ or CD8+ T cells sorted from blood, taken in a trial of the OX40 agonist ivuxolimab. In DNA, the CDR3 is TGTGCCAGCAGCTTAGTGGGGGGGCTCACAGATACGCAGTATTTT. Translated, it gives CASSLVGGLTDTQYF. Full variable domain (rest looked up from reference TRBV7-3 and TRBJ2-3): GAGVSQTPSNKVTEKGKYVELRCDPISGHTALYWYRQSLGQGPEFLIYFQGTGAADDSGLPNDRFFAVRPEGSVSTLKIQRTERGDSAVYLCASSLVGGLTDTQYFGPGTRLTVL.